A selection of T cell receptor beta chains follows, all from one sample in a study of beta chain features in type 1 diabetes. Only in-frame clones appear in the TCRdb table, and some are missing; sequencing was by immunoSEQ multiplex PCR. The sample consists of roughly 160,000 clones, 6% to 9% of them appearing once. Material: central memory CD4+ T cells from blood. The receptors stem from a man aged 18 to 29 with type 1 diabetes. CDR3s include the opening cysteine and the closing phenylalanine or tryptophan. D genes are given only for firm matches. Expanded clones are given a class, and other clones once, few, many or no size at all.

>NA|TRBJ2-7|NA|TRBV4-1
CASSQDWGGRTYEQYF
TGCGCCAGCAGCCAAGATTGGGGGGGGCGTACCTACGAGCAGTACTTC
>NA|TRBJ2-2|few|TRBV7-2
CASSSPTGSLTNTGELFF
TGTGCCAGCAGCTCACCTACTGGGAGCCTAACGAACACCGGGGAGCTGTTTTTT
>NA|TRBJ2-5|few|TRBV18
CASSPAGTLKETQYF
TGTGCCAGCTCACCAGCCGGGACTCTCAAAGAGACCCAGTACTTC
>NA|TRBJ2-1|many|TRBV6-5
CASRLSSYNEQFF
TGTGCCAGCAGGCTCAGCTCCTACAATGAGCAGTTCTTC
>NA|TRBJ2-5|NA|TRBV18
CASSSGLQETQYF
TGTGCCAGCTCATCGGGACTGCAAGAGACCCAGTACTTC
>NA|TRBJ2-7|NA|TRBV10-3
CAIMTGTPVRLHYEQYF
TGTGCCATCATGACCGGGACACCGGTCCGGCTCCACTACGAGCAGTACTTC
>NA|TRBJ2-3|few|TRBV15
CATSRVGAGADTQYF
TGTGCCACCAGCAGAGTTGGGGCCGGCGCAGATACGCAGTATTTT
>NA|TRBJ2-3|NA|TRBV5-1
CASSFSLNTDTQYF
TGCGCCAGCAGCTTTTCCTTAAACACAGATACGCAGTATTTT
>NA|TRBJ2-1|NA|TRBV18
CASSRPGTGYNEQFF
TGTGCCAGCTCACGCCCCGGGACTGGTTACAATGAGCAGTTCTTC
>TRBD1|TRBJ2-7|NA|TRBV5-4
CASSLQQGNYEQYF
TGTGCCAGCAGCTTGCAACAGGGGAACTACGAGCAGTACTTC
>TRBD1|TRBJ2-7|NA|TRBV6-5
CASSNTGTGPYEQYF
TGTGCCAGCAGTAACACCGGGACAGGGCCCTACGAGCAGTACTTC
>NA|TRBJ2-3|many|TRBV27
CASSLSLAGTDTQYF
TGTGCCAGCAGTTTAAGTTTGGCGGGCACAGATACGCAGTATTTT
>NA|TRBJ2-4|few|TRBV2
CASRLVSGKNIQYF
TGTGCCAGCAGGCTGGTTAGCGGAAAAAACATTCAGTACTTC
>TRBD2|TRBJ2-2|few|TRBV2
CASRLAGTGELFF
TGTGCCAGCAGACTAGCGGGCACCGGGGAGCTGTTTTTT
>NA|TRBJ2-3|NA|TRBV18
CASSPPGPRGDTQYF
TGTGCCAGCTCACCACCGGGCCCCAGGGGAGATACGCAGTATTTT
>NA|TRBJ1-1|few|TRBV25-1
CASSDQGRGSTEAFF
TGTGCCAGCAGTGATCAGGGGCGCGGTAGCACTGAAGCTTTCTTT
>NA|TRBJ2-1|few|TRBV2
CAATGLANDEQFF
TGTGCCGCCACGGGACTTGCGAACGATGAGCAGTTCTTC
>NA|TRBJ1-1|NA|TRBV6-6
CASSTTLGRGVAEAFF
TGTGCCAGCAGCACCACCCTAGGACGGGGGGTCGCTGAAGCTTTCTTT